These 21 T cell receptor beta chains came from one sample sequenced in a study of CD8 T cells in Susac syndrome. Reverse transcription used about 0.45 to 1 ug RNA and random hexamers. MiXCR was run by TCRdb on the immunoSEQ multiplex PCR reads, yielding one entry per CDR3 protein. The table records approximately 160,000 distinct CDR3 sequences, over 85% of them present only once. Material for sequencing was CD4+ T cells from PBMCs. All receptors come from a human donor with multiple sclerosis.

The chain carries TRBV12-3 or TRBV12-4 and TRBJ1-6; 7 bases agree with TRBD1. V lost 6 bases to trimming and J lost 10 bases; unmatched junction nucleotides: 9. The CDR3 is 14 amino acids. The CDR3 sequence is CASRAEGGRSPLHF. CDR3 nucleotides: TGTGCCAGCAGAGCGGAAGGGGGCAGGTCACCCCTCCACTTT.

The rearrangement joins TRBV24-1 to TRBJ2-7; TRBD2 matches 7 bases. The germline V gene encodes CDR1 KGHDR and CDR2 SFDVKD. The CDR3 is 13 residues long. After removal of 4 bases from V and 5 bases from J, the junction contained 4 bases not matched to a gene. The CDR3 region has the DNA TGTGCCACCAGTGACTGGGGGAGGGACGAGCAGTACTTC. Residues: CATSDWGRDEQYF.

The chain links TRBV5-1 to TRBJ2-3, with 15 bases aligning to TRBD2. Per germline, CDR1 SGHRS and CDR2 YFSETQ. The CDR3 is 19 residues long. V was pared by 4 bases and J by 3 bases, with 12 bases of the junction left unmatched. CDR3 sequence (DNA): TGCGCCAGCAGCAAGGGACTAGCGGGGGGCTGGGCTGCTACAGATACGCAGTATTTT. Residues: CASSKGLAGGWAATDTQYF.

The chain recombines TRBV19 with TRBJ1-1; a possible D gene is TRBD1 (5 bases). This CDR3 spans 12 amino acids. Trimming removed 1 base from V and 11 bases from J, with 11 bases in between. Per the germline V gene, CDR1 is LNHDA and CDR2 is SQIVND (reference sequence). This CDR3 is CASSIGDGGAFF. As DNA, the CDR3 is TGTGCCAGTAGTATAGGGGACGGCGGGGCTTTCTTT.

This clonotype was observed once. J is TRBJ2-7 and V is TRBV4-3; 9 bases agree with TRBD1. The CDR3 is 17 amino acids. Germline V CDR1 and CDR2: LGHNA, YSLEER. J gave up 1 base and V 1 base, and 8 bases lay outside the gene matches. This chain's CDR3 is CASSQASPGTGSYEQYF. The CDR3 nucleotides read TGCGCCAGCAGCCAAGCAAGTCCGGGGACAGGGTCCTACGAGCAGTACTTC.

V is TRBV28 and J is TRBJ2-7; 8 nucleotides match TRBD2. V shed 2 bases and J 4 bases; nucleotides not matched to a gene: 13. Germline CDR1 is MDHEN and CDR2 is SYDVKM. The CDR3 extends over 17 amino acids. CDR3 in DNA: TGTGCCAGCAGTTTACCCCTCGGGGGGGCGCGTAGATACGAGCAGTACTTC. Translating it yields CASSLPLGGARRYEQYF. The complete variable domain, with remaining parts taken from reference TRBV28 and TRBJ2-7, reads DVKVTQSSRYLVKRTGEKVFLECVQDMDHENMFWYRQDPGLGLRLIYFSYDVKMKEKGDIPEGYSVSREKKERFSLILESASTNQTSMYLCASSLPLGGARRYEQYFGPGTRLTVT.

V gene TRBV7-2 combines with J gene TRBJ2-7, with D possibly being TRBD1 (5 bases). The CDR3 runs to 15 residues. Germline CDR1 reads SGHTA; CDR2 reads FQGNSA. V was cut by 5 bases and J by 1 base, with 15 bases left in between. The CDR3 loop reads CASSPDVRDSYEQYF. In DNA, the CDR3 is TGTGCCAGCAGCCCAGACGTCAGGGATTCCTACGAGCAGTACTTC.

This clonotype showed up just a few times. The CDR3 loop reads CASSLEPGSYEQYF. The CDR3 region has the DNA TGCGCCAGCAGCTTGGAGCCAGGATCCTACGAGCAGTACTTC. V gene TRBV5-1 combines with J gene TRBJ2-7, with D hard to call. The V end lost 0 bases, the J end lost 1 base, and 8 bases lay between the germline ends. This CDR3 contains 14 residues. Germline CDR1 SGHRS, CDR2 YFSETQ.

This clonotype was detected only a few times. The rearrangement uses TRBV14 and TRBJ2-7, with a tentative D call TRBD1 (5 bases). This CDR3 is built from 13 residues. CDR1 and CDR2 from the germline V gene are SGHDN and FVKESK. V lost 0 bases, J lost 4 bases, and 7 bases lay in between. DNA for the CDR3: TGTGCCAGCAGCCAAGATCAGGGTTACGAGCAGTACTTC. It encodes CASSQDQGYEQYF.

The gene calls are TRBV10-2 and TRBJ2-7; TRBD2 matches at 7 bases. Trimming took 7 bases from V and 2 from J; bases not matched to a gene: 8. Germline V gene sequence: CDR1 WSHSY, CDR2 SAAADI. The CDR3 is 14 amino acids. The CDR3 protein is CASTQRGPTYEQYF. Here the CDR3 DNA reads TGCGCCAGCACCCAGCGGGGTCCCACCTACGAGCAGTACTTC.

This rearrangement joins TRBV5-1 to TRBJ2-5; 11 positions match TRBD1. V lost 0 bases to trimming and J lost 5 bases; unmatched junction nucleotides: 3. The CDR3 has 15 amino acids. CDR1 is SGHRS and CDR2 is YFSETQ in the germline V gene. The CDR3 region is CASSLGTGGSETQYF. The CDR3 DNA follows: TGCGCCAGCAGCTTGGGGACAGGGGGCAGTGAGACCCAGTACTTC.

The chain uses TRBV6-2 or TRBV6-3 and TRBJ2-7; D gene ambiguous. Germline CDR1 is MNHEY and CDR2 is SVGEGT. V gave up 2 bases and J gave up 4 bases, with 6 bases separating them. This CDR3 is 12 amino acids long. The CDR3 DNA reads TGTGCCAGCAGTTACCCTTCTTACGAGCAGTACTTC. It is translated as CASSYPSYEQYF.

The chain combines TRBV20-1 with TRBJ1-1, with TRBD1 as a possible D gene (5 bases). Germline V gene sequence: CDR1 DFQATT, CDR2 SNEGSKA (reference sequence). V was clipped by 3 bases and J by 10 bases, with 15 bases between them. There are 12 residues in the CDR3. CDR3 DNA sequence: TGCAGTGCTAGGAACAGGCCCCCTGCAGCTTTCTTT. Its translation: CSARNRPPAAFF.

This chain uses TRBV5-1 with TRBJ1-1; TRBD1 agrees at 7 bases. In germline, CDR1 is SGHRS, CDR2 YFSETQ. There are 15 residues in the CDR3. J lost 1 base, V lost 1 base, and 4 bases had no gene match. The CDR3 reads CASSLRSGGNTEAFF. The CDR3 region has the DNA TGCGCCAGCAGCTTGAGGTCAGGGGGGAACACTGAAGCTTTCTTT. The full variable domain, completed using reference TRBV5-1 and TRBJ1-1, is KAGVTQTPRYLIKTRGQQVTLSCSPISGHRSVSWYQQTPGQGLQFLFEYFSETQRNKGNFPGRFSGRQFSNSRSEMNVSTLELGDSALYLCASSLRSGGNTEAFFGQGTRLTVV.

The chain carries TRBV6-5 and TRBJ2-5; 7 nucleotides line up with TRBD2. Germline V gives CDR1 MNHEY, CDR2 SVGAGI. This CDR3 region has 13 residues. J was trimmed by 4 bases and V by 7 bases; bases with no gene match: 6. CDR3 protein: CASKRDFIETQYF. CDR3 sequence (DNA): TGTGCCAGCAAGCGGGATTTTATAGAGACCCAGTACTTC.

The chain uses TRBV7-8 and TRBJ2-3, with 11 bases matching TRBD2. V shed 1 base, J shed 3 bases, and the junction held 6 bases outside the gene matches. The CDR3 covers 17 residues. Germline V gene data show CDR1 as SGHVS and CDR2 as FQNEAQ. CDR3 protein: CASSLVSGTSGTDTQYF. In nucleotides, the CDR3 is TGTGCCAGCAGCTTAGTTTCCGGGACTAGCGGTACAGATACGCAGTATTTT.

This sequence joins TRBV5-1 and TRBJ2-1; TRBD1 matches 8 bases. Trimming took 2 bases from V and 8 from J; bases not matched to a gene: 9. CDR3 length: 15 residues. Germline V lookup: CDR1 SGHRS, CDR2 YFSETQ. As DNA, the CDR3 is TGCGCCAGCAGCTTTCCGGGACAGACAGGGGATGAGCAGTTCTTC. As protein: CASSFPGQTGDEQFF.

This rearrangement joins TRBV4-1 to TRBJ1-5, with TRBD1 matching over 9 bases. This CDR3 region has 17 residues. V lost 0 bases and J lost 3; bases outside the gene matches: 6. CDR1 and CDR2 (germline): MGHRA, YSYEKL. The CDR3 region is CASSQDWGQGYNQPQHF. The CDR3 bases are TGCGCCAGCAGCCAAGATTGGGGACAGGGTTACAATCAGCCCCAGCATTTT.

V and J are TRBV12-3 or TRBV12-4 and TRBJ2-1; D not resolved. The germline V and J ends were trimmed by 3 bases and 9 bases, with 15 bases remaining between them. This CDR3 has 14 residues. The CDR3 region has the DNA TGTGCCAGCAGTTTCTCCTCGAGGTACGGTGAGCAGTTCTTC. Residues: CASSFSSRYGEQFF.

The CDR3 loop is CAWSETGEAFF. CDR3 in DNA: TGTGCCTGGAGTGAGACAGGAGAAGCTTTCTTT. The rearrangement uses TRBV30 and TRBJ1-1; the D gene is possibly TRBD1 (6 bases). The CDR3 covers 11 residues. V lost 1 base and J 8 bases, leaving 8 bases between the germline ends. Germline V gene lookup returns CDR1 GTSNPN and CDR2 SVGIG (reference sequence).

This chain links TRBV30 with TRBJ2-5, with 7 bases matching TRBD1. CDR1 GTSNPN and CDR2 SVGIG come from the germline V gene (reference sequence). Trimming removed 3 bases from V and 2 bases from J; junction bases left unmatched: 3. The CDR3 has 13 amino acids. The CDR3 protein is CAWRHRGQETQYF. CDR3 sequence (DNA): TGTGCCTGGAGGCACAGGGGTCAAGAGACCCAGTACTTC.